The source of this T cell receptor beta chain is a study of cytomegalovirus exposure and HLA in healthy donors. Study results and limitations: Whilst most TCR sequences proved rare, a subset of public TCRs occurred across many donors.

Concerning this clone itself: No antigen is known for it.

Researchers ran the PCR with 60 Vbeta and 13 Jbeta primers. The data were produced by immunoSEQ multiplex PCR, yet TCRdb's version contains in-frame clones alone and is incomplete. The top ten clones hold approximately 3.5% of a sample with 100,000 to 150,000 clones, about 80% of them seen once. Nominally healthy donors provided the samples, though records likely missed some immune exposures. What was sequenced was PBMCs. The TCR comes from a middle-aged woman in good health and CMV-seropositive.

Here the CDR3 reads CAWSVPGDEKLFF. The CDR3 region has the DNA TGTGCCTGGAGTGTGCCAGGGGACGAAAAACTGTTTTTT. The genes are TRBV30 and TRBJ1-4, with a possible D match to TRBD1 (6 bases). Germline CDR1 and CDR2: GTSNPN and SVGIG (reference sequence). Deletions cut 0 bases from V and 8 bases from J, with 10 bases between. The length of the CDR3 is 13 residues.